The 8 T cell receptor beta chains given below trace back to one sample, sequenced in a study of control samples from healthy donors and cancer patients. Here immunoSEQ multiplex PCR was the method, and the copy in TCRdb shows in-frame clones only, minus some. Among 100,000 to 150,000 clones listed, roughly 90% were seen once. Sequencing used blood. The receptors were gathered from a woman aged 45 to 65 in good health.

The chain is built from TRBV7-2 and TRBJ2-7; 10 bases map to TRBD2. J gave up 2 bases and V 2 bases, and 12 bases lay outside the gene matches. Germline V gene data show CDR1 as SGHTA and CDR2 as FQGNSA. This CDR3 comprises 18 residues. The CDR3: CASSLIVSGGPTPYEQYF. The CDR3 bases are TGTGCCAGCAGCTTAATTGTTAGCGGGGGGCCGACCCCCTACGAGCAGTACTTC.

There are a few counts of this clone. This chain uses TRBV4-2 with TRBJ2-7; a weak D match, TRBD2 (6 bases). The germline gives CDR1 LGHNA, CDR2 YNFKEQ. Trimming took off 4 bases at V and 3 bases at J, with 16 bases between the two ends. This CDR3 is built from 15 residues. The CDR3 loop is CASSPQAAGNYEQYF. CDR3 nucleotide sequence: TGTGCCAGCAGCCCTCAGGCCGCGGGGAACTACGAGCAGTACTTC.

This rearrangement joins TRBV24-1 to TRBJ2-1, with TRBD2 matching 7 bases. Germline V CDR1 and CDR2: KGHDR, SFDVKD. The V and J ends lost 4 bases and 0 bases, in that order; junction bases with no gene match: 5. This CDR3 comprises 16 residues. CDR3 protein: CATSDPRGGSYNEQFF. In DNA, the CDR3 is TGTGCCACCAGTGACCCCCGCGGGGGCTCCTACAATGAGCAGTTCTTC.

The rearrangement links TRBV19 to TRBJ1-5; 9 nucleotides match TRBD1. In germline, CDR1 is LNHDA, CDR2 SQIVND (reference sequence). This CDR3 is 15 amino acids long. The V and J ends lost 3 bases and 6 bases, in that order; junction bases with no gene match: 6. This CDR3 reads CASSIRTGAGQPQHF. The CDR3 coding sequence is TGTGCCAGTAGTATCAGGACAGGGGCGGGTCAGCCCCAGCATTTT.

This clone was recorded only once. The chain uses TRBV6-4 and TRBJ2-3, with TRBD1 identical over 11 bases. J was trimmed by 6 bases and V by 4 bases; bases with no gene match: 6. Looked up from germline, CDR1 is MRHNA and CDR2 is SNTAGT. This CDR3 has 15 residues. CDR3 sequence (DNA): TGTGCCAGCAGTGTTGGGACAGGGGGAAGTGATACGCAGTATTTT. It yields the protein CASSVGTGGSDTQYF.

The V gene is TRBV6-4, the J gene TRBJ2-5; D is perhaps TRBD2 (7 bases). V was pared by 6 bases and J by 5 bases, with 19 bases between. The CDR3 has 15 amino acids. Germline V gene data show CDR1 as MRHNA and CDR2 as SNTAGT. The CDR3 DNA sequence: TGTGCCAGCAGGACTGGAGGGGGGGCGCCGGAGACCCAGTACTTC. This encodes CASRTGGGAPETQYF.

J is TRBJ2-5 and V is TRBV12-3 or TRBV12-4; D tentatively reads TRBD1 or TRBD2 (5 bases each). With 4 bases removed from V and 3 bases from J, the gap between germline ends came to 9 bases. The length of the CDR3 is 13 residues. The CDR3 region has the DNA TGTGCCAGCAGTTGGTTGGGGGAAGAGACCCAGTACTTC. Protein sequence: CASSWLGEETQYF.

V and J are TRBV30 and TRBJ2-1; no reliable D call. CDR1 and CDR2 (germline): GTSNPN, SVGIG (reference sequence). CDR3 length: 12 residues. V was cut by 0 bases and J by 9 bases, with 9 bases left in between. The CDR3 protein is CAWSVVGGEQFF. In DNA, the CDR3 is TGTGCCTGGAGTGTAGTGGGTGGTGAGCAGTTCTTC.